Sequencing of this TCR beta chain was carried out in a study of blood T cells in healthy people across ages. About this clonotype itself: No antigen is known for it.

Overall study results and limits: Conclusively comparing naive with antigen-experienced cells was impossible with unsorted PBMCs.

A minimum of 5 micrograms of total RNA was extracted per sample. For the second PCR, which ran for about 7 to 11 cycles, a sample-barcoded 5' primer and a J-beta primer mix were used. TCRdb itself ran the 5' RACE reads through MiXCR, one entry per CDR3 protein. Of hundreds of thousands of distinct CDR3 sequences in the sample, around 41% are singletons; the top ten hold around 30%. The germline gives CDR1 GTSNPN, CDR2 SVGIG (reference sequence). This CDR3 region has 15 residues. V lost 4 bases to trimming and J lost 3 bases, with 15 bases between them. Sequences were obtained from blood. The receptor comes from an elderly man in good health. The chain joins TRBV30 to TRBJ1-4, with D possibly TRBD1 on 6 matching bases. CDR3 nucleotide sequence: TGTGCCTGGAAAAAGGGGGGGGTTGCTAATGAAAAACTGTTTTTT. As protein: CAWKKGGVANEKLFF.